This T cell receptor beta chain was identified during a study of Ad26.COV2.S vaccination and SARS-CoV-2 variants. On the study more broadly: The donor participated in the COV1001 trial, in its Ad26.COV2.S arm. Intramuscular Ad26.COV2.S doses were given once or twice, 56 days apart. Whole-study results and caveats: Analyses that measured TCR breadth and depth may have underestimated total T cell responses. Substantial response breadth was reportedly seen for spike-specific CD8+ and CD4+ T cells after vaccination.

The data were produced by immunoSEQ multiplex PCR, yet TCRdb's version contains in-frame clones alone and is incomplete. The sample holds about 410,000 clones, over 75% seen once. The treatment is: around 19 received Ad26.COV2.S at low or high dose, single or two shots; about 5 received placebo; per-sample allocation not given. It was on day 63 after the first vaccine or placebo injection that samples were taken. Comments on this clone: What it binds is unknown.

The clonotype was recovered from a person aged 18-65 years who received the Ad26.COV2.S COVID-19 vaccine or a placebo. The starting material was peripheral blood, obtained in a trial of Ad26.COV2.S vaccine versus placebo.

Written as DNA, the CDR3 is TGTGCCTGGAGGGGTAGTAGCGGGAGTCTCTCCTACGAGCAGTACTTC. This translates into CAWRGSSGSLSYEQYF. The chain recombines TRBV30 with TRBJ2-7; TRBD2 aligns across 9 bases. This CDR3 contains 16 residues. V shed 3 bases, J shed 0 bases, and the junction held 9 bases outside the gene matches. Germline loops: CDR1 GTSNPN, CDR2 SVGIG (reference sequence).